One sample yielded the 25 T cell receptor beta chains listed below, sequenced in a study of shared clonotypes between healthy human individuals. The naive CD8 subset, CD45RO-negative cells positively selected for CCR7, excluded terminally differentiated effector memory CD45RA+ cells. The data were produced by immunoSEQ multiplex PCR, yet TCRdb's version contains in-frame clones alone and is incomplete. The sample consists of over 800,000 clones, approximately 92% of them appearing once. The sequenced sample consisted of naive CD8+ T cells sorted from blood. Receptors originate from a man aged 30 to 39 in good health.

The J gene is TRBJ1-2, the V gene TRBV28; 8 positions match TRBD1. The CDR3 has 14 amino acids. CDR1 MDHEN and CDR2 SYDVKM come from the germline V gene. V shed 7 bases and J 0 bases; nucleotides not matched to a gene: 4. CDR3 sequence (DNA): TGTGCCAGCAACGAGGACAGGGCTAACTATGGCTACACCTTC. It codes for CASNEDRANYGYTF.

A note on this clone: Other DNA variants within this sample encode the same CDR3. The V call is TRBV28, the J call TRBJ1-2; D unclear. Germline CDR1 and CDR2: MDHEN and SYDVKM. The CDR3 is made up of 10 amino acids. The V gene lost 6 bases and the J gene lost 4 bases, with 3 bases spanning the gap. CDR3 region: CASSSYGYTF. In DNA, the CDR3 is TGTGCCAGCAGCTCCTATGGCTACACCTTC.

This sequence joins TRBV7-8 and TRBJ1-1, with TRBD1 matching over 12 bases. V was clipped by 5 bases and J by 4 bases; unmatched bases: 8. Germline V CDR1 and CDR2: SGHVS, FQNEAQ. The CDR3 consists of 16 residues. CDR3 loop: CASSPGTGGEGTEAFF. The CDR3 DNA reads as TGTGCCAGCAGCCCTGGGACAGGGGGCGAGGGCACTGAAGCTTTCTTT.

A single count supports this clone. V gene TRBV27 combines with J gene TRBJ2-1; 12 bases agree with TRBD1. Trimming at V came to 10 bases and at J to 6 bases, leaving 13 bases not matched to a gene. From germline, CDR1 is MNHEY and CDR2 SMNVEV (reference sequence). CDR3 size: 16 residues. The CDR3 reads CAISRGPGQGANEQFF. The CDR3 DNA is TGTGCCATCTCCCGAGGCCCGGGACAGGGGGCCAATGAGCAGTTCTTC.

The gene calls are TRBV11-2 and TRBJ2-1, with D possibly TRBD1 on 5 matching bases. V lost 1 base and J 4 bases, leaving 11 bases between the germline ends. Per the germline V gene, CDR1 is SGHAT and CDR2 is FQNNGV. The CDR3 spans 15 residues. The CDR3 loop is CASSLVQGRYNEQFF. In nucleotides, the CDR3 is TGTGCCAGCAGCTTAGTTCAGGGCAGATACAATGAGCAGTTCTTC.

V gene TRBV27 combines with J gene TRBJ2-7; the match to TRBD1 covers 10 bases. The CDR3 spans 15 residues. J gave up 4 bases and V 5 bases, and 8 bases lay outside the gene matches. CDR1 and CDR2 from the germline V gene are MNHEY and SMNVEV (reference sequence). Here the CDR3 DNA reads TGTGCCAGCAGTCCGTGGGACAGGGGCTTTTACGAGCAGTACTTC. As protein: CASSPWDRGFYEQYF.

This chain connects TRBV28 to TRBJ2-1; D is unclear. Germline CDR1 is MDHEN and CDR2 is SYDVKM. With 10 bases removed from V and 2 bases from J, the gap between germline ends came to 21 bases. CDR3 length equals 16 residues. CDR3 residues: CATLGINIKTYNEQFF. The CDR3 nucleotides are TGTGCCACCCTCGGCATTAATATAAAGACCTACAATGAGCAGTTCTTC.

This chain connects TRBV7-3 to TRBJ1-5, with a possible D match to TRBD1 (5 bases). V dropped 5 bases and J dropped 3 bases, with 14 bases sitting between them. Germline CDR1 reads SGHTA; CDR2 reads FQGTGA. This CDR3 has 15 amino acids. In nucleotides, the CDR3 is TGTGCCAGCAGCCCCGCCGGGACTACCAATCAGCCCCAGCATTTT. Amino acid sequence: CASSPAGTTNQPQHF.

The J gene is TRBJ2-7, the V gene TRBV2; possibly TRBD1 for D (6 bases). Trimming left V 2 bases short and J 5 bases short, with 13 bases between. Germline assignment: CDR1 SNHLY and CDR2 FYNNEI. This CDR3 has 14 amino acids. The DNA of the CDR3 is TGTGCCAGCAGTGAATCAGGGGCGTCCCACGAGCAGTACTTC. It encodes CASSESGASHEQYF.

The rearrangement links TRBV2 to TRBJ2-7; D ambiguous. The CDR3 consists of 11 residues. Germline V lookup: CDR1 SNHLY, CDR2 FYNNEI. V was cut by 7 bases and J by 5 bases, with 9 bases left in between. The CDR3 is CASTETNEQYF. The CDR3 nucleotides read TGTGCCAGCACCGAAACCAACGAGCAGTACTTC. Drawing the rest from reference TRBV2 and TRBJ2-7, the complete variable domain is EPEVTQTPSHQVTQMGQEVILRCVPISNHLYFYWYRQILGQKVEFLVSFYNNEISEKSEIFDDQFSVERPDGSNFTLKIRSTKLEDSAMYFCASTETNEQYFGPGTRLTVT.

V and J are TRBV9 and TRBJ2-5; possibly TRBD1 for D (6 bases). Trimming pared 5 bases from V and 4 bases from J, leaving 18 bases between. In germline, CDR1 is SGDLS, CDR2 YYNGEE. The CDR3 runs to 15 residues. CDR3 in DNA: TGTGCCAGCAGGGCAGGGGATCGGGGTCCAGAGACCCAGTACTTC. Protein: CASRAGDRGPETQYF.

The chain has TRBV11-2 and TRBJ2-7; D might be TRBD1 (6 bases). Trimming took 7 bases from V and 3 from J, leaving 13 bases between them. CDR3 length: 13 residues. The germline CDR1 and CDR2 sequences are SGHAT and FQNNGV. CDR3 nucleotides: TGTGCCAGCAAGGACAGTCTATTCTACGAGCAGTACTTC. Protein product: CASKDSLFYEQYF.

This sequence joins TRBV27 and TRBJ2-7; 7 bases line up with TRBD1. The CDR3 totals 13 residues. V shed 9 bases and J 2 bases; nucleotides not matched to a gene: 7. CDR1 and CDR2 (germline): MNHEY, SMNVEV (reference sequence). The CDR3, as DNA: TGTGCCAGTAGACAGGGCGGTACCTACGAGCAGTACTTC. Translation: CASRQGGTYEQYF.

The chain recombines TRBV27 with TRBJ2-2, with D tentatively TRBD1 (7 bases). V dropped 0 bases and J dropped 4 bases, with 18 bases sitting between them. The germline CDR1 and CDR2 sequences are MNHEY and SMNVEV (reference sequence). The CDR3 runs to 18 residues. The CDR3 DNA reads TGTGCCAGCAGTTTATCGGTAGGAGGGACAGCCCTCACCGGGGAGCTGTTTTTT. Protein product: CASSLSVGGTALTGELFF.

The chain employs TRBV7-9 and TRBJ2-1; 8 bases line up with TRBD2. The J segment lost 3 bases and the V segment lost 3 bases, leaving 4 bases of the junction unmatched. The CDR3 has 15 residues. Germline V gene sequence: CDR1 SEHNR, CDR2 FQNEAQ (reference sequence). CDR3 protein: CASSFDSGVYNEQFF. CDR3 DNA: TGTGCCAGCAGCTTTGATAGCGGGGTCTACAATGAGCAGTTCTTC. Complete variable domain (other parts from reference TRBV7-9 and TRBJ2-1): DTGVSQNPRHKITKRGQNVTFRCDPISEHNRLYWYRQTLGQGPEFLTYFQNEAQLEKSRLLSDRFSAERPKGSFSTLEIQRTEQGDSAMYLCASSFDSGVYNEQFFGPGTRLTVL.

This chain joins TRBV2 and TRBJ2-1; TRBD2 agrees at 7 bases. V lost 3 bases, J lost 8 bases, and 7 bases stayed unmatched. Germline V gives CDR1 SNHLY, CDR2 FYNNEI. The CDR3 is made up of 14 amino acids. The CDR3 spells CASSDWSSGDEQFF. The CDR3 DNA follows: TGTGCCAGCAGTGATTGGTCTAGCGGTGATGAGCAGTTCTTC.

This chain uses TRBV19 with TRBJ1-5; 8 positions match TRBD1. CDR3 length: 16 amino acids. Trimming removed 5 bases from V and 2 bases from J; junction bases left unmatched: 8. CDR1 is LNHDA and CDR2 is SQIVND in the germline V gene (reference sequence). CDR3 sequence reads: CASSDRGQAGNQPQHF. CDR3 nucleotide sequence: TGTGCCAGTAGTGATCGGGGACAGGCTGGCAATCAGCCCCAGCATTTT.

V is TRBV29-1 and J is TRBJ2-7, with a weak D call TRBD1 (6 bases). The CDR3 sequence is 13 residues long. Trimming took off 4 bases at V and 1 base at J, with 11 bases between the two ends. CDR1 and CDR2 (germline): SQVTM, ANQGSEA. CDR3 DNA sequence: TGCAGCGTTGTTTACAGGGATTCCTACGAGCAGTACTTC. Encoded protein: CSVVYRDSYEQYF.

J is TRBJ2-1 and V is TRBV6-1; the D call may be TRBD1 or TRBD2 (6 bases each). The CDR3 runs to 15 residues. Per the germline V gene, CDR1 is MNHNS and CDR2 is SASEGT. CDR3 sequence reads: CASERGAYTYNEQFF. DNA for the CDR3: TGTGCTTCAGAAAGGGGGGCGTATACTTACAATGAGCAGTTCTTC.

This chain's CDR3 is CASSPVGGSAHNEQFF. The CDR3 DNA is TGTGCCAGCAGCCCCGTGGGGGGATCCGCGCACAATGAGCAGTTCTTC. The gene calls are TRBV11-2 and TRBJ2-1, with a possible D match to TRBD2 (6 bases). The germline CDR1 and CDR2 sequences are SGHAT and FQNNGV. The CDR3 loop spans 16 amino acids. The V and J ends lost 5 bases and 5 bases respectively, with 19 bases between them.

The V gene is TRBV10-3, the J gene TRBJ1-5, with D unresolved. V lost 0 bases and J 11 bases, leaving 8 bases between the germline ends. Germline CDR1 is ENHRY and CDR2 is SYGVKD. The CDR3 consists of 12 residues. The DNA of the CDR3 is TGTGCCATCAGTGAGTCTAGTGGGGCCCAGCATTTT. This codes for CAISESSGAQHF.

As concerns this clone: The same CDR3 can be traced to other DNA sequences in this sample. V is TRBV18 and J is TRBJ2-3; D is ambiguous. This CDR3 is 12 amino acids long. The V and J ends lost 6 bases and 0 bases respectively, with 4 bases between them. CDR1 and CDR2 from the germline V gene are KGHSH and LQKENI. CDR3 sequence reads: CASSPSTDTQYF. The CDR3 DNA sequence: TGTGCCAGCTCCCCGAGCACAGATACGCAGTATTTT.

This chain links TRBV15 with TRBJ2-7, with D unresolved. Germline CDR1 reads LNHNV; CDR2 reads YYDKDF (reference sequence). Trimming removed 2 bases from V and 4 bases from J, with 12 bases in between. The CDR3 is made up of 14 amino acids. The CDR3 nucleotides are TGTGCCACCAGCAGAACCGTGGCCCCTTACGAGCAGTACTTC. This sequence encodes CATSRTVAPYEQYF. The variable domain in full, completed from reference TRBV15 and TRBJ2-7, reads DAMVIQNPRYQVTQFGKPVTLSCSQTLNHNVMYWYQQKSSQAPKLLFHYYDKDFNNEADTPDNFQSRRPNTSFCFLDIRSPGLGDTAMYLCATSRTVAPYEQYFGPGTRLTVT.

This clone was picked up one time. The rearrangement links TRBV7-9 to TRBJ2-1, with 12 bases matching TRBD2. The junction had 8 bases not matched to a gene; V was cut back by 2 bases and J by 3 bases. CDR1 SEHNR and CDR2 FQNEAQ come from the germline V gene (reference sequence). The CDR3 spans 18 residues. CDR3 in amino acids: CASSLSLAGGPIYNEQFF. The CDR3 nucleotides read TGTGCCAGCAGCTTATCCCTAGCGGGAGGGCCTATCTACAATGAGCAGTTCTTC.

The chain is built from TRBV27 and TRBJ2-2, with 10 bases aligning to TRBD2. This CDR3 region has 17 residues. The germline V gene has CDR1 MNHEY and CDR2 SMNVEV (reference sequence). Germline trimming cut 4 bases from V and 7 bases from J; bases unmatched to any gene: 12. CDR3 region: CASSSILAGRGNGELFF. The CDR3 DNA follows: TGTGCCAGCAGTTCCATACTAGCGGGACGGGGGAACGGGGAGCTGTTTTTT.